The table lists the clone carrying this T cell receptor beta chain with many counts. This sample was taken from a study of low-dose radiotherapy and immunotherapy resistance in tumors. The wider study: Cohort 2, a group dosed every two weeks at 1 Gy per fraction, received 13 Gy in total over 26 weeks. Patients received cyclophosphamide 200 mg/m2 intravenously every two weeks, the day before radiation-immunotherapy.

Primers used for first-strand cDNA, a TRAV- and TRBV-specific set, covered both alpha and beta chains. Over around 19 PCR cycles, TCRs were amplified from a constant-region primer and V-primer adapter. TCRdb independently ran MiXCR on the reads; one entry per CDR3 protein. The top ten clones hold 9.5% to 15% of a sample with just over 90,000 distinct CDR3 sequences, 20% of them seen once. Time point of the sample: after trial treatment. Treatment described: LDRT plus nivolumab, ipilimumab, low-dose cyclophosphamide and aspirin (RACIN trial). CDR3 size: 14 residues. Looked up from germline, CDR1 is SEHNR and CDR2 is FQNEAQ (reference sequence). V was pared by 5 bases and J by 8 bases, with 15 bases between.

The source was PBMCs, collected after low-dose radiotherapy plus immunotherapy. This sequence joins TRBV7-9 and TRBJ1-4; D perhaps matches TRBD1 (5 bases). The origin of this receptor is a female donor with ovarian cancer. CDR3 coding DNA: TGTGCCAGCAGCCCCTGGGGAGGGGAAGAAAAACTGTTTTTT. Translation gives CASSPWGGEEKLFF.